These 32 T cell receptor beta chains came from one sample sequenced in a study of cytomegalovirus exposure and HLA in healthy donors. The PCR ran on 60 Vbeta and 13 Jbeta primers. Sequencing was performed with immunoSEQ multiplex PCR; in TCRdb, only in-frame clones are kept and a portion is missing. The data show fewer than 350,000 clones, over 85% seen once. Specimen: PBMCs. The receptors stem from a woman aged 18-30 years in good health and CMV-seronegative.

The V gene is TRBV19, the J gene TRBJ2-5; D is uncertain. Trimming left V 6 bases short and J 5 bases short, with 13 bases between. Germline values: CDR1 LNHDA, CDR2 SQIVND (reference sequence). The CDR3 is 13 amino acids. The CDR3 loop reads CASSPPAAETQYF. CDR3 DNA: TGTGCCAGTAGCCCCCCTGCAGCGGAGACCCAGTACTTC.

V and J are TRBV7-8 and TRBJ2-1; the D gene is possibly TRBD2 (5 bases). This CDR3 is 14 amino acids long. The germline V and J ends were trimmed by 4 bases and 5 bases, with 12 bases remaining between them. Germline V gene sequence: CDR1 SGHVS, CDR2 FQNEAQ. CDR3 sequence: CASSSFGENNEQFF. CDR3 sequence (DNA): TGTGCCAGCAGCTCCTTTGGGGAGAACAATGAGCAGTTCTTC.

V is TRBV4-1 and J is TRBJ2-7; 12 nucleotides match TRBD2. Trimming cost V 0 bases and J 9 bases; bases outside gene matches: 6. Per germline, CDR1 MGHRA and CDR2 YSYEKL. CDR3 length: 15 amino acids. Written as DNA, the CDR3 is TGCGCCAGCAGCCAAGATAGACTAGCGGGGGCCCCGCAGTACTTC. This codes for CASSQDRLAGAPQYF.

This clone has only one observation. The chain is built from TRBV6-1 and TRBJ2-6, with a possible D match to TRBD1 (5 bases). CDR3 length equals 14 residues. Looked up from germline, CDR1 is MNHNS and CDR2 is SASEGT. V gave up 5 bases and J gave up 3 bases, with 8 bases separating them. In DNA form, the CDR3 reads TGTGCCAGCAGTCCGACAGATGGGGCCAACGTCCTGACTTTC. Translating gives CASSPTDGANVLTF.

The rearrangement uses TRBV2 and TRBJ2-7; D is uncertain. The germline V gene has CDR1 SNHLY and CDR2 FYNNEI. The CDR3 consists of 13 residues. Trimming shortened V by 8 bases and J by 2 bases, and 13 bases separated the two germline ends. The DNA for the CDR3 is TGTGCCAGCTACGGGTCCCCTACCTACGAGCAGTACTTC. It codes for CASYGSPTYEQYF.

The chain employs TRBV5-4 and TRBJ2-6; 12 bases are a match to TRBD1. The CDR3 length is 18 residues. After removal of 4 bases from V and 2 bases from J, the junction contained 7 bases not matched to a gene. CDR1 is SGHNT, CDR2 YYREEE, per germline (reference sequence). In DNA, the CDR3 is TGTGCCAGCAGCGATGTAGGGACAGGGGGCGCTGGGGCCAACGTCCTGACTTTC. Its protein product is CASSDVGTGGAGANVLTF.

This clone was picked up one time. The chain links TRBV5-4 to TRBJ2-3; 8 bases align to TRBD2. Unmatched junction bases numbered 10, after V lost 4 bases and J lost 0 bases. Germline V gene lookup returns CDR1 SGHNT and CDR2 YYREEE (reference sequence). The CDR3 is 17 residues long. The CDR3 here is CASSPPERGPSTDTQYF. Written as DNA, the CDR3 is TGTGCCAGCAGCCCACCCGAGCGGGGGCCTAGCACAGATACGCAGTATTTT.

V gene TRBV11-3 combines with J gene TRBJ2-2; no clear D. Trimming shortened V by 0 bases and J by 3 bases, and 11 bases separated the two germline ends. From germline, CDR1 is SGHNT and CDR2 YENEEA. The CDR3 covers 16 residues. In DNA form, the CDR3 reads TGTGCCAGCAGCTTAGACGGTCAGCGCGACACCGGGGAGCTGTTTTTT. Translation: CASSLDGQRDTGELFF.

The chain carries TRBV27 and TRBJ2-3; the match to TRBD2 covers 7 bases. Germline V gives CDR1 MNHEY, CDR2 SMNVEV (reference sequence). V gave up 7 bases and J gave up 7 bases; unmatched junction bases: 8. The CDR3 contains 13 residues. CDR3 sequence (DNA): TGTGCCAGCACCCAAGGGACTACCTATACGCAGTATTTT. It specifies CASTQGTTYTQYF.

This sequence joins TRBV30 and TRBJ1-2; 8 bases map to TRBD1. This CDR3 comprises 13 residues. Germline values: CDR1 GTSNPN, CDR2 SVGIG (reference sequence). With V trimmed by 2 bases and J by 5 bases, 4 bases remained unmatched. The CDR3 DNA reads TGTGCCTGGAGTAGGCAGGGGGCTTATGGCTACACCTTC. This translates into CAWSRQGAYGYTF.

The chain uses TRBV5-1 and TRBJ2-7; D is perhaps TRBD1 (5 bases). The CDR3 has 15 residues. Trimming stripped 6 bases from V and 6 bases from J, with 22 bases between. Germline CDR1 is SGHRS and CDR2 is YFSETQ. The CDR3 coding sequence is TGCGCCAGCACACCGGGCCTCAGGGTGGGTAGCGAGCAGTACTTC. Translation gives CASTPGLRVGSEQYF.

This clone has a handful of counts. This chain links TRBV14 with TRBJ2-3; 7 bases match TRBD1. CDR1 and CDR2 (germline): SGHDN, FVKESK. The CDR3 runs to 15 residues. V lost 1 base to trimming and J lost 6 bases; unmatched junction nucleotides: 7. The CDR3 bases are TGTGCCAGCAGCCAAGGTGCCACAGGGGTGGATACGCAGTATTTT. Its protein is CASSQGATGVDTQYF.

The chain has TRBV6-1 and TRBJ2-3, with 7 bases fitting TRBD2. Germline V lookup: CDR1 MNHNS, CDR2 SASEGT. The CDR3 totals 14 residues. The V and J ends lost 4 bases and 3 bases, in that order; junction bases with no gene match: 4. In DNA form, the CDR3 reads TGTGCCAGCAGTGGTCGGGGGGTTACAGATACGCAGTATTTT. Protein: CASSGRGVTDTQYF.

V and J are TRBV29-1 and TRBJ2-5, with 9 bases matching TRBD2. Germline loops: CDR1 SQVTM, CDR2 ANQGSEA. The junction had 13 bases not matched to a gene; V was cut back by 5 bases and J by 9 bases. This CDR3 contains 14 residues. The CDR3 DNA sequence: TGCAGCGTTCCGGGGACTAGCCCCGCAGGGCCCCAGTACTTC. It yields the protein CSVPGTSPAGPQYF.

V gene TRBV4-1 combines with J gene TRBJ2-3; unclear D gene. CDR3 length equals 15 residues. V lost 5 bases, J lost 0 bases, and 12 bases lay in between. Looked up from germline, CDR1 is MGHRA and CDR2 is YSYEKL. In nucleotides, the CDR3 is TGCGCCAGCAGCAGCAACGGAGCTAGCACAGATACGCAGTATTTT. Translation: CASSSNGASTDTQYF.

This clone was seen more than once but under ten times. The chain carries TRBV10-3 and TRBJ2-4; tentative D call: TRBD2 (5 bases). The V gene lost 4 bases and the J gene lost 4 bases, with 5 bases spanning the gap. The CDR3 contains 12 residues. Germline V gives CDR1 ENHRY, CDR2 SYGVKD. CDR3 amino acids: CAISGGKNIQYF. The CDR3 DNA reads as TGTGCCATCAGTGGCGGGAAAAACATTCAGTACTTC.

The V call is TRBV5-1, the J call TRBJ2-1; 9 nucleotides agree with TRBD2. The germline gives CDR1 SGHRS, CDR2 YFSETQ. The CDR3 spans 13 residues. After removal of 5 bases from V and 7 bases from J, the junction contained 4 bases not matched to a gene. The CDR3 region has the DNA TGCGCCAGCAGTTCTAGCGGGGAAAATGAGCAGTTCTTC. Translating gives CASSSSGENEQFF.

V gene TRBV7-2 combines with J gene TRBJ2-2, with 8 bases aligning to TRBD2. The germline CDR1 and CDR2 sequences are SGHTA and FQGNSA. J was trimmed by 7 bases and V by 3 bases; bases with no gene match: 16. The CDR3 is 18 residues long. The CDR3 protein is CASSFPSGWRGENGELFF. The CDR3 DNA reads TGTGCCAGCAGCTTCCCCTCCGGGTGGCGGGGGGAAAACGGGGAGCTGTTTTTT.

V gene TRBV6-1 combines with J gene TRBJ2-1, with 7 bases fitting TRBD2. This CDR3 has 16 amino acids. Germline lookup yields CDR1 MNHNS and CDR2 SASEGT. Trimming cost V 2 bases and J 9 bases; bases outside gene matches: 13. The CDR3 DNA reads as TGTGCCAGCAGTGAATCTGGGGGGGTTCGTAGCAGTGAGCAGTTCTTC. Encoded protein: CASSESGGVRSSEQFF.

The genes are TRBV4-1 and TRBJ2-7; 7 bases map to TRBD1. Germline V gene sequence: CDR1 MGHRA, CDR2 YSYEKL. The CDR3 runs to 13 residues. V was pared by 8 bases and J by 1 base, with 5 bases of the junction left unmatched. CDR3 nucleotides: TGCGCCAGCTCCAGGGGACAGTCCTACGAGCAGTACTTC. Its translation: CASSRGQSYEQYF.

V usage is TRBV2 and J usage is TRBJ1-6, with D perhaps TRBD1 (6 bases). This CDR3 comprises 14 residues. CDR1 is SNHLY, CDR2 FYNNEI, per germline. The V and J ends lost 5 bases and 7 bases respectively, with 12 bases between them. CDR3 coding DNA: TGTGCCAGCAGTATACAGGGTAGCAATTCACCCCTCCACTTT. As protein: CASSIQGSNSPLHF.

Written as DNA, the CDR3 is TGTGCCACCTCACCCGGGACAGGGACCAATGAGCAGTTCTTC. Protein product: CATSPGTGTNEQFF. This rearrangement joins TRBV27 to TRBJ2-1, with 9 bases identical to TRBD1. The CDR3 runs to 14 residues. Germline CDR1 and CDR2: MNHEY and SMNVEV (reference sequence). V lost 10 bases to trimming and J lost 6 bases; unmatched junction nucleotides: 10.

This chain joins TRBV29-1 and TRBJ1-2; 12 positions match TRBD1. CDR3 length: 15 amino acids. The germline CDR1 and CDR2 sequences are SQVTM and ANQGSEA. The ends lost 8 bases at V and 2 bases at J; junction bases unmatched: 9. The DNA for the CDR3 is TGCAGCATATCCGGGACAGGGGGCAACAACTATGGCTACACCTTC. It yields the protein CSISGTGGNNYGYTF.

This chain connects TRBV5-1 to TRBJ2-7; 13 bases align to TRBD2. The trim removed 4 bases at V and 2 bases at J, leaving 3 bases unmatched. CDR3 length: 15 residues. Germline-derived CDR1 and CDR2 are SGHRS and YFSETQ. CDR3 loop: CASSGTSGEPYEQYF. Written as DNA, the CDR3 is TGCGCCAGCAGCGGGACTAGCGGGGAACCCTACGAGCAGTACTTC. The full variable domain, with the rest looked up from reference TRBV5-1 and TRBJ2-7, is KAGVTQTPRYLIKTRGQQVTLSCSPISGHRSVSWYQQTPGQGLQFLFEYFSETQRNKGNFPGRFSGRQFSNSRSEMNVSTLELGDSALYLCASSGTSGEPYEQYFGPGTRLTVT.

CDR3 region: CASTRTSGGAYEQYF. CDR3 bases: TGTGCCAGCACGCGGACTAGCGGGGGGGCCTACGAGCAGTACTTC. V and J are TRBV27 and TRBJ2-7; 15 positions match TRBD2. Germline V gene data show CDR1 as MNHEY and CDR2 as SMNVEV (reference sequence). J gave up 2 bases and V 7 bases, and 3 bases lay outside the gene matches. The CDR3 has 15 amino acids.

The chain links TRBV27 to TRBJ2-7; 8 bases fit TRBD1. The CDR3 length is 15 residues. V trimming: 4 bases; J trimming: 3 bases; junction bases outside the gene matches: 8. Germline V CDR1 and CDR2: MNHEY, SMNVEV (reference sequence). The CDR3 reads CASSSGQALFYEQYF. CDR3 DNA sequence: TGTGCCAGCAGTTCGGGACAGGCCCTTTTCTACGAGCAGTACTTC.

The gene calls are TRBV5-1 and TRBJ1-1; D gene ambiguous. Looked up from germline, CDR1 is SGHRS and CDR2 is YFSETQ. V was cut by 0 bases and J by 1 base, with 10 bases left in between. This CDR3 comprises 15 residues. CDR3 sequence (DNA): TGCGCCAGCAGCTTGGCCGAGTACGGGAACACTGAAGCTTTCTTT. This gives the protein CASSLAEYGNTEAFF.

This chain connects TRBV4-1 to TRBJ1-1, with D possibly matching TRBD1 (6 bases). Germline V lookup: CDR1 MGHRA, CDR2 YSYEKL. CDR3 size: 14 residues. The V end lost 0 bases, the J end lost 9 bases, and 14 bases lay between the germline ends. The CDR3 is CASSQDLTGTKAFF. The DNA of the CDR3 is TGCGCCAGCAGCCAAGATCTGACAGGTACGAAAGCTTTCTTT.

This clone was picked up a small number of times. The chain is built from TRBV2 and TRBJ2-7; maybe TRBD1 (6 bases). The length of the CDR3 is 15 residues. The ends were cut back, 4 bases at V and 4 bases at J, with 17 bases in the middle. Germline CDR1 reads SNHLY; CDR2 reads FYNNEI. The CDR3 nucleotides are TGTGCCAGCAGTGGGTCGGCAGGGGTAGGATACGAGCAGTACTTC. Amino acid sequence: CASSGSAGVGYEQYF. The full variable domain, in which reference TRBV2 and TRBJ2-7 provide the parts outside the CDR3, is EPEVTQTPSHQVTQMGQEVILRCVPISNHLYFYWYRQILGQKVEFLVSFYNNEISEKSEIFDDQFSVERPDGSNFTLKIRSTKLEDSAMYFCASSGSAGVGYEQYFGPGTRLTVT.

The chain carries TRBV27 and TRBJ2-7, with TRBD1 matching 7 bases. The V gene end was trimmed by 5 bases and the J gene end by 3 bases; junction bases not matched to a gene: 7. CDR3 length equals 14 residues. The germline V gene has CDR1 MNHEY and CDR2 SMNVEV (reference sequence). The CDR3 loop is CASSQGELFYEQYF. The CDR3 DNA reads TGTGCCAGCAGTCAGGGGGAACTGTTCTACGAGCAGTACTTC.

The CDR3 DNA is TGTGCCAGCAGTTCTCGGTCCAACCCCCCTTACGAGCAGTACTTC. Translation gives CASSSRSNPPYEQYF. This chain connects TRBV6-6 to TRBJ2-7; D uncertain. This CDR3 is 15 amino acids long. V lost 4 bases, J lost 4 bases, and 17 bases lay in between. Germline CDR1 is MNHNY and CDR2 is SVGAGI (reference sequence).

The V gene is TRBV19, the J gene TRBJ1-2; 7 positions match TRBD1. Germline V CDR1 and CDR2: LNHDA, SQIVND (reference sequence). The CDR3 runs 14 residues. V was pared by 4 bases and J by 4 bases, with 6 bases of the junction left unmatched. The CDR3 region has the DNA TGTGCCAGTAGTAGACCCGGGACAGCCTATGGCTACACCTTC. This sequence encodes CASSRPGTAYGYTF.